This TCR beta chain was obtained from a study of shared clonotypes between healthy human individuals. General study results and limits: Several donors held about 5% of naive CD4 clonotypes in common.

Germline V gene sequence: CDR1 MDHEN, CDR2 SYDVKM. V shed 9 bases and J 4 bases; nucleotides not matched to a gene: 11. The CDR3 spans 15 residues. Assay used: immunoSEQ multiplex PCR; TCRdb lists only in-frame clones, some missing. The sample has over a million clones, roughly 96% seen once. For this clone: Antigen specificity is unknown.

Specimen: naive CD4+ T cells sorted from blood. Subset reported: CD45RA+ positively selected. This receptor was taken from a man between 25 and 39 years old in good health. The chain employs TRBV28 and TRBJ1-1; TRBD1 matches at 10 bases. CDR3 amino acids: CASRQGALAGTEAFF. CDR3 bases: TGTGCCAGTAGACAGGGGGCCCTAGCGGGCACTGAAGCTTTCTTT.